The 11 T cell receptor beta chains below come from one sample, sequenced in a study of blood T cell repertoires in COVID-19. Clones were read by immunoSEQ multiplex PCR, and TCRdb kept only the in-frame ones, dropping some. The data contain fewer than 250,000 clones, 82% of them singletons. Sequencing used peripheral blood. The receptors shown here come from a woman aged 40 to 50 with acute or convalescent COVID-19.

The rearrangement joins TRBV3-1 (or the pseudogene TRBV3-2) to TRBJ2-7, with TRBD2 matching over 9 bases. V trimming: 0 bases; J trimming: 4 bases; junction bases outside the gene matches: 10. The CDR3 is 17 amino acids. Germline V gives CDR1 LGHDT, CDR2 YNNKEL (reference sequence). CDR3 coding DNA: TGTGCCAGCAGCCAAGATCATGGTACTAGCGGGTTGTACGAGCAGTACTTC. This gives the protein CASSQDHGTSGLYEQYF.

This clone was observed a single time. The gene calls are TRBV2 and TRBJ1-4, with 12 bases that match TRBD1. V shed 3 bases, J shed 8 bases, and the junction held 13 bases outside the gene matches. The V gene's germline CDR1 is SNHLY and CDR2 FYNNEI. The CDR3 has 18 amino acids. CDR3 bases: TGTGCCAGCAGTGATCCCGGGACAGGGGGCGCTGAGGGGGAAAAACTGTTTTTT. Protein product: CASSDPGTGGAEGEKLFF.

This clone was seen once. The chain combines TRBV5-6 with TRBJ2-3; 11 bases line up with TRBD2. Germline lookup yields CDR1 SGHDT and CDR2 YYEEEE. This CDR3 has 17 amino acids. With 2 bases clipped from V and 2 bases from J, the junction kept 7 bases outside the gene matches. As DNA, the CDR3 is TGTGCCAGCAGCTTAGATCCTAGCGGGGGGTCCACAGATACGCAGTATTTT. It translates to CASSLDPSGGSTDTQYF.

This chain connects TRBV7-9 to TRBJ1-1; D not certain. Per the germline V gene, CDR1 is SEHNR and CDR2 is FQNEAQ (reference sequence). The CDR3 runs to 13 residues. V was cut by 8 bases and J by 0 bases, with 10 bases left in between. The DNA for the CDR3 is TGTGCCAGCTTAGACACCCTGAACACTGAAGCTTTCTTT. The encoded protein is CASLDTLNTEAFF.

V is TRBV7-9 and J is TRBJ2-5, with D tentatively TRBD2 (6 bases). Germline V gives CDR1 SEHNR, CDR2 FQNEAQ (reference sequence). Trimming removed 5 bases at V and 1 base at J, with 11 bases between. The CDR3 totals 14 residues. The CDR3 is CASSTLAAQETQYF. The CDR3 DNA follows: TGTGCCAGCAGCACCTTAGCGGCCCAAGAGACCCAGTACTTC.

V and J are TRBV11-3 and TRBJ2-1; weak D call: TRBD2 (5 bases). Between the trimmed V and J ends, which lost 3 bases and 10 bases, there was a span of 16 bases. Germline CDR1 SGHNT, CDR2 YENEEA. The CDR3 length is 14 residues. The CDR3: CASSLAGFSGEQFF. The CDR3, as DNA: TGTGCCAGCAGCTTGGCGGGCTTTTCGGGAGAGCAGTTCTTC.

This sequence joins TRBV7-3 and TRBJ2-1; maybe TRBD2 (6 bases). This CDR3 has 15 residues. Germline V gene data show CDR1 as SGHTA and CDR2 as FQGTGA. V lost 3 bases, J lost 6 bases, and 15 bases lay in between. Written as DNA, the CDR3 is TGTGCCAGCAGCTTTACCCCGGGCGGGGTCAATGAGCAGTTCTTC. Encoded protein: CASSFTPGGVNEQFF.

This chain joins TRBV6-5 and TRBJ2-7; 11 bases map to TRBD2. There are 15 residues in the CDR3. Trimming took 7 bases from V and 6 from J; bases not matched to a gene: 11. CDR1 and CDR2 from the germline V gene are MNHEY and SVGAGI. The CDR3 DNA reads TGTGCCAGCACCCCCGTGGGTAGCGGGAGGGCCGAGCAGTACTTC. This gives the protein CASTPVGSGRAEQYF.

This chain connects TRBV19 to TRBJ1-1; the D gene is possibly TRBD1 (5 bases). The germline V and J ends were trimmed by 1 base and 2 bases, with 11 bases remaining between them. This CDR3 comprises 15 residues. The germline V gene encodes CDR1 LNHDA and CDR2 SQIVND (reference sequence). The CDR3 sequence: CASSIAGDVNTEAFF. CDR3 coding DNA: TGTGCCAGTAGTATAGCGGGGGACGTTAACACTGAAGCTTTCTTT. Using reference TRBV19 and TRBJ1-1 for the parts outside the CDR3, the full variable domain is DGGITQSPKYLFRKEGQNVTLSCEQNLNHDAMYWYRQDPGQGLRLIYYSQIVNDFQKGDIAEGYSVSREKKESFPLTVTSAQKNPTAFYLCASSIAGDVNTEAFFGQGTRLTVV.

The rearrangement links TRBV4-2 to TRBJ2-1; TRBD2 aligns across 14 bases. The CDR3 has 18 residues. Germline CDR1 LGHNA, CDR2 YNFKEQ. The V and J ends lost 0 bases and 7 bases, in that order; junction bases with no gene match: 8. CDR3 protein: CASSQELSGTSGRNEQFF. The DNA of the CDR3 is TGTGCCAGCAGCCAAGAACTTTCCGGGACTAGCGGGAGAAATGAGCAGTTCTTC.

The chain combines TRBV19 with TRBJ2-3, with D maybe TRBD1 (5 bases). V lost 7 bases, J lost 2 bases, and 16 bases lay in between. Germline CDR1 LNHDA, CDR2 SQIVND (reference sequence). There are 15 residues in the CDR3. In DNA, the CDR3 is TGTGCCAGTACCCCCAGGGCCGACCTCACAGATACGCAGTATTTT. Translated, it gives CASTPRADLTDTQYF.